This T cell receptor (beta chain) was sequenced during a study of CD8 T cells in ankylosing spondylitis. Findings of the study overall: Both synovial fluid and blood in reactive arthritis had previously been reported to carry some motif variants. It was reported that disease-linked clones were significantly enriched in matched ankylosing spondylitis synovial fluid. A TCR beta motif of roughly eight highly homologous variants appeared characteristic of ankylosing spondylitis blood.

TCRdb analysed the 5' RACE reads with MiXCR anew, one entry per CDR3 protein. The sample has some 340,000 distinct CDR3 sequences, 14% to 15% seen once. Germline CDR1 SGHDT, CDR2 YYEEEE. The CDR3 covers 17 residues. Trimming took off 4 bases at V and 6 bases at J, with 25 bases between the two ends. This clonotype was seen only a few times. Its cognate antigen is unknown. The sample comprised blood, either unsorted or a sorted T cell fraction (not recorded which). The clonotype comes from a male donor with ankylosing spondylitis or in good health (not recorded which). The chain carries TRBV5-6 and TRBJ1-1; maybe TRBD1 (5 bases). The CDR3 reads CASSLPDSRAPGAEAFF. CDR3 bases: TGTGCCAGCAGCCTACCCGACAGCCGGGCTCCCGGGGCTGAAGCTTTCTTT. Full variable domain (outside the CDR3, taken from reference TRBV5-6 and TRBJ1-1): DAGVTQSPTHLIKTRGQQVTLRCSPKSGHDTVSWYQQALGQGPQFIFQYYEEEERQRGNFPDRFSGHQFPNYSSELNVNALLLGDSALYLCASSLPDSRAPGAEAFFGQGTRLTVV.